The rows below give T cell receptor beta chains drawn from one sample of a study of shared clonotypes between healthy human individuals. The data were produced by immunoSEQ multiplex PCR, yet TCRdb's version contains in-frame clones alone and is incomplete. The table records 2 million to 2.5 million clones, approximately 95% of them present only once. Sequencing was performed on naive CD4+ T cells sorted from blood. Source of these receptors: a young man in good health. CDR3s include the opening cysteine and the closing phenylalanine or tryptophan. D genes are given only for firm matches. Only some rows state a clone size, as once, few, many or a class for expanded clones.

CDR3 length: 14; clone size: .; J gene: TRBJ2-3; D gene: TRBD1; V gene: TRBV6-5; CDR3 DNA: TGTGCCAGCAGCCGGGGACAGGGCACAGATACGCAGTATTTT; CDR3 protein: CASSRGQGTDTQYF
CDR3 length: 18; clone size: .; J gene: TRBJ2-5; D gene: TRBD2; V gene: TRBV6-1; CDR3 DNA: TGTGCCAGCAGTGAACGGGGGACAGGGATCGCGACTAGCGGGGCCCAGTACTTC; CDR3 protein: CASSERGTGIATSGAQYF
CDR3 length: 12; clone size: .; J gene: TRBJ2-7; D gene: .; V gene: TRBV7-3; CDR3 DNA: TGTGCCAGCAGCCGGCCGGGCGGGGAGCAGTACTTC; CDR3 protein: CASSRPGGEQYF
CDR3 length: 23; clone size: .; J gene: TRBJ1-1; D gene: TRBD1; V gene: TRBV27; CDR3 DNA: TGTGCCAGCAGTTTATCTATCCGGCCCTTCCAGACAGGGATTCAACGCGGGGGGACTGAAGCTTTCTTT; CDR3 protein: CASSLSIRPFQTGIQRGGTEAFF
CDR3 length: 15; clone size: .; J gene: TRBJ1-2; D gene: .; V gene: TRBV6-5; CDR3 DNA: TGTGCCAGCAGTTACTCGACGTCAGGGCCCTATGGCTACACCTTC; CDR3 protein: CASSYSTSGPYGYTF
CDR3 length: 15; clone size: .; J gene: TRBJ2-1; D gene: .; V gene: TRBV5-1; CDR3 DNA: TGCGCCAGCAGCTTCCAAGGGACTTCCTACAATGAGCAGTTCTTC; CDR3 protein: CASSFQGTSYNEQFF
CDR3 length: 15; clone size: .; J gene: TRBJ1-5; D gene: .; V gene: TRBV30; CDR3 DNA: TGTGCCTGGAGTCCACTGGTGGGGGGCCAACAGCCCCAGCATTTT; CDR3 protein: CAWSPLVGGQQPQHF
CDR3 length: 13; clone size: .; J gene: TRBJ1-4; D gene: .; V gene: TRBV11-2; CDR3 DNA: TGTGCCAGCAGCTTGTCAGGGGTTGAAAAACTGTTTTTT; CDR3 protein: CASSLSGVEKLFF
CDR3 length: 15; clone size: .; J gene: TRBJ1-5; D gene: .; V gene: TRBV5-6; CDR3 DNA: TGTGCCAGCAGCTTGGGAGGGGGGAGCAATCAGCCCCAGCATTTT; CDR3 protein: CASSLGGGSNQPQHF
CDR3 length: 14; clone size: .; J gene: TRBJ1-6; D gene: TRBD1; V gene: TRBV5-4; CDR3 DNA: TGTGCCAGCAGCTTGGACACAGGGGCAGCACCCCTCCACTTT; CDR3 protein: CASSLDTGAAPLHF
CDR3 length: 15; clone size: once; J gene: TRBJ1-1; D gene: .; V gene: TRBV6-4; CDR3 DNA: TGTGCCAGCAGCTCATCACCTGGCGGGAACACTGAAGCTTTCTTT; CDR3 protein: CASSSSPGGNTEAFF
CDR3 length: 14; clone size: once; J gene: TRBJ2-7; D gene: .; V gene: TRBV6-5; CDR3 DNA: TGTGCCAGCAGTCAGACTAGTTTCTCCTACGAGCAGTACTTC; CDR3 protein: CASSQTSFSYEQYF
CDR3 length: 15; clone size: .; J gene: TRBJ2-7; D gene: TRBD1; V gene: TRBV18; CDR3 DNA: TGTGCCAGCTCACCATTCACCGGGACAGGGAACGAGCAGTACTTC; CDR3 protein: CASSPFTGTGNEQYF
CDR3 length: 14; clone size: once; J gene: TRBJ2-3; D gene: .; V gene: TRBV29-1; CDR3 DNA: TGCAGCGGTACACAGGGTCTCGGCCCAGATACGCAGTATTTT; CDR3 protein: CSGTQGLGPDTQYF
CDR3 length: 17; clone size: .; J gene: TRBJ2-3; D gene: TRBD2; V gene: TRBV5-1; CDR3 DNA: TGCGCCAGCAGCTTGGCCCGGGCGGGAGGTGTGACAGATACGCAGTATTTT; CDR3 protein: CASSLARAGGVTDTQYF
CDR3 length: 16; clone size: once; J gene: TRBJ2-7; D gene: .; V gene: TRBV7-2; CDR3 DNA: TGTGCCAGCAGCTTAGGGGGCGGGGCTAGCTCCTACGAGCAGTACTTC; CDR3 protein: CASSLGGGASSYEQYF
CDR3 length: 15; clone size: .; J gene: TRBJ1-2; D gene: .; V gene: TRBV2; CDR3 DNA: TGTGCCAGCAGTGAAGAAGGGACTCCTAACTATGGCTACACCTTC; CDR3 protein: CASSEEGTPNYGYTF
CDR3 length: 13; clone size: .; J gene: TRBJ1-2; D gene: .; V gene: TRBV2; CDR3 DNA: TGTGCCAGCAGTGATATGCGGCAGGGCGGCTACACCTTC; CDR3 protein: CASSDMRQGGYTF
CDR3 length: 12; clone size: .; J gene: TRBJ2-5; D gene: .; V gene: TRBV14; CDR3 DNA: TGTGCCAGCAGCCAGGTTCAAGAGACCCAGTACTTC; CDR3 protein: CASSQVQETQYF
CDR3 length: 13; clone size: .; J gene: TRBJ2-5; D gene: .; V gene: TRBV5-1; CDR3 DNA: TGCGCCAGCAGCCTGCCAACTCAAGAGACCCAGTACTTC; CDR3 protein: CASSLPTQETQYF
CDR3 length: 15; clone size: .; J gene: TRBJ1-2; D gene: .; V gene: TRBV6-1; CDR3 DNA: TGTGCCAGCAGTGAAACTATGACAGGACACTATGGCTACACCTTC; CDR3 protein: CASSETMTGHYGYTF
CDR3 length: 13; clone size: .; J gene: TRBJ1-2; D gene: .; V gene: TRBV14; CDR3 DNA: TGTGCCAGCAGCCAAGGGTTTAGGGATGGCTACACCTTC; CDR3 protein: CASSQGFRDGYTF
CDR3 length: 16; clone size: .; J gene: TRBJ2-7; D gene: TRBD2; V gene: TRBV5-4; CDR3 DNA: TGTGCCAGCAGCTTGTCTGGTAGCGGGGGTTGGTACGAGCAGTACTTC; CDR3 protein: CASSLSGSGGWYEQYF
CDR3 length: 15; clone size: .; J gene: TRBJ2-7; D gene: TRBD1; V gene: TRBV5-1; CDR3 DNA: TGCGCCAGCAGCTTGGTTGACAGGGGTAATGACGAGCAGTACTTC; CDR3 protein: CASSLVDRGNDEQYF
CDR3 length: 16; clone size: .; J gene: TRBJ1-3; D gene: TRBD1; V gene: TRBV9; CDR3 DNA: TGTGCCAGCAGCGCAAGGACAGGGAAGGGTGGAAACACCATATATTTT; CDR3 protein: CASSARTGKGGNTIYF
CDR3 length: 15; clone size: once; J gene: TRBJ1-6; D gene: TRBD1; V gene: TRBV28; CDR3 DNA: TGTGCCAGCAGTTCCTGGACAGGATCAAATTCACCCCTCCACTTT; CDR3 protein: CASSSWTGSNSPLHF
CDR3 length: 14; clone size: .; J gene: TRBJ1-3; D gene: .; V gene: TRBV6-1; CDR3 DNA: TGTGCCAGCAGTGAAACGTACTCTGGAAACACCATATATTTT; CDR3 protein: CASSETYSGNTIYF
CDR3 length: 14; clone size: .; J gene: TRBJ2-7; D gene: .; V gene: TRBV5-6; CDR3 DNA: TGTGCCAGCAGCCGACGGTGGGAAAACTACGAGCAGTACTTC; CDR3 protein: CASSRRWENYEQYF
CDR3 length: 13; clone size: .; J gene: TRBJ2-3; D gene: .; V gene: TRBV4-3; CDR3 DNA: TGCGCCAGCAGCCAAGATCTGTACGATACGCAGTATTTT; CDR3 protein: CASSQDLYDTQYF
CDR3 length: 15; clone size: .; J gene: TRBJ1-2; D gene: .; V gene: TRBV5-1; CDR3 DNA: TGCGCCAGCAGCTTGGTGGTCTCGTCTGGCTATGGCTACACCTTC; CDR3 protein: CASSLVVSSGYGYTF
CDR3 length: 16; clone size: .; J gene: TRBJ1-5; D gene: TRBD1; V gene: TRBV19; CDR3 DNA: TGTGCCAGTAGTCACCCCACAGGGGCGAGCAATCAGCCCCAGCATTTT; CDR3 protein: CASSHPTGASNQPQHF
CDR3 length: 16; clone size: .; J gene: TRBJ2-7; D gene: TRBD2; V gene: TRBV5-4; CDR3 DNA: TGTGCCAGCAGCGCCGGGGTAGCGGGAGGGCCGGGCGAGCAGTACTTC; CDR3 protein: CASSAGVAGGPGEQYF
CDR3 length: 14; clone size: .; J gene: TRBJ2-1; D gene: TRBD1; V gene: TRBV30; CDR3 DNA: TGTGCCTGGAGAAAATCAGGGGGCGCCGATGAGCAGTTCTTC; CDR3 protein: CAWRKSGGADEQFF
CDR3 length: 16; clone size: once; J gene: TRBJ2-3; D gene: TRBD1; V gene: TRBV5-4; CDR3 DNA: TGTGCCAGCAGCTTGGCCGGGCGGACAGGGGCAGATACGCAGTATTTT; CDR3 protein: CASSLAGRTGADTQYF
CDR3 length: 12; clone size: .; J gene: TRBJ2-1; D gene: .; V gene: TRBV6-1; CDR3 DNA: TGTGCCAGCAGGGTCCAGGGGGGTGAGCAGTTCTTC; CDR3 protein: CASRVQGGEQFF